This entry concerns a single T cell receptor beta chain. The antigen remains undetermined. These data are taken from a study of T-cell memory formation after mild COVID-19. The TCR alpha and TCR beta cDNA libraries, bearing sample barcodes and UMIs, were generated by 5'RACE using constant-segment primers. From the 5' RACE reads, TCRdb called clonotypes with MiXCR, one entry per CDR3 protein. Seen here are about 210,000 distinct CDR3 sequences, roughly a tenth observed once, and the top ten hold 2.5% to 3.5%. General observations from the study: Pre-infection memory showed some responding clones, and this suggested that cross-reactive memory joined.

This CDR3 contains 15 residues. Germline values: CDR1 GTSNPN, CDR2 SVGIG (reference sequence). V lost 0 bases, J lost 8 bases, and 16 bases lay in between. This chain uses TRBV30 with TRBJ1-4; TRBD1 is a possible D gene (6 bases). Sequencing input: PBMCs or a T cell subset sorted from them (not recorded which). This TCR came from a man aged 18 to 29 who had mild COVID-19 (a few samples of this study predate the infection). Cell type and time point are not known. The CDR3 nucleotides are TGTGCCTGGAGTGTACGCAGGGGAATCGGGGAAAAACTGTTTTTT. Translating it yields CAWSVRRGIGEKLFF.